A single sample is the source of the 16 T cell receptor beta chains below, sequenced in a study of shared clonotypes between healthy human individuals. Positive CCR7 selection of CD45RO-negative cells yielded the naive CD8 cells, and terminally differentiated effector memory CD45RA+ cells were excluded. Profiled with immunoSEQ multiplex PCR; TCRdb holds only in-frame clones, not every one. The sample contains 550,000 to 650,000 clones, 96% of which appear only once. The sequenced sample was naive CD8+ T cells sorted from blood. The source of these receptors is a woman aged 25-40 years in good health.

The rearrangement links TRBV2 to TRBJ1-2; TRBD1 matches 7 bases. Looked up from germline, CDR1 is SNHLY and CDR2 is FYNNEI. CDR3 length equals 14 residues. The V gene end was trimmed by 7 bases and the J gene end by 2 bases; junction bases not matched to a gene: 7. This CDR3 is CASIWTGGNYGYTF. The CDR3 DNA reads TGTGCCAGCATTTGGACAGGAGGCAACTATGGCTACACCTTC.

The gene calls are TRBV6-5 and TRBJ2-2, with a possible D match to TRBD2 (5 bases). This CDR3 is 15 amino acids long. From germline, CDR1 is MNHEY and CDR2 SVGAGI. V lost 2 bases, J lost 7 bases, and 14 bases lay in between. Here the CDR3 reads CASSYGSPAGGELFF. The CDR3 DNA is TGTGCCAGCAGTTACGGGTCTCCGGCGGGCGGGGAGCTGTTTTTT.

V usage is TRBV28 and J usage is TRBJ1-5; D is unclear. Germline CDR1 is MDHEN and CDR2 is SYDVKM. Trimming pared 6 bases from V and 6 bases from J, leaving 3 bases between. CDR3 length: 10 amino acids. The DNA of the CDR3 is TGTGCCAGCAGCCGTCAGCCCCAGCATTTT. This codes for CASSRQPQHF.

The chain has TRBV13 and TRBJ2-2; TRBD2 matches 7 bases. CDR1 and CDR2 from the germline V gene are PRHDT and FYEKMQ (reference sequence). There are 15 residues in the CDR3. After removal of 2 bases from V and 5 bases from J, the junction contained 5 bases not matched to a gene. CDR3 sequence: CASSLRGSGTGELFF. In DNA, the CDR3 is TGTGCCAGCAGCTTACGCGGGAGTGGTACCGGGGAGCTGTTTTTT.

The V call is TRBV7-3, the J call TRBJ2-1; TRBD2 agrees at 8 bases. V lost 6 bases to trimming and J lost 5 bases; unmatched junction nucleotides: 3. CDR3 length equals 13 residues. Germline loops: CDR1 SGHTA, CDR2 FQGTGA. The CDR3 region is CASRAGGDNEQFF. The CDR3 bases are TGTGCCAGCAGGGCGGGAGGTGACAATGAGCAGTTCTTC.

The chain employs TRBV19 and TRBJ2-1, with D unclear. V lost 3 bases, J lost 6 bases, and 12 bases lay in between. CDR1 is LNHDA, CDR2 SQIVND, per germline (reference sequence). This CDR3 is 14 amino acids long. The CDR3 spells CASSMVLQANEQFF. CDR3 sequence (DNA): TGTGCCAGTAGTATGGTGCTACAAGCCAATGAGCAGTTCTTC.

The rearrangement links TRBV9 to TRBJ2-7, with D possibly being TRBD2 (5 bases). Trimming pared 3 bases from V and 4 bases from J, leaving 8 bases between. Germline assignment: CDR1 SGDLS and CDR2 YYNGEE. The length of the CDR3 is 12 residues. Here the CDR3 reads CASSGPGYEQYF. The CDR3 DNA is TGTGCCAGCAGCGGCCCGGGGTACGAGCAGTACTTC.

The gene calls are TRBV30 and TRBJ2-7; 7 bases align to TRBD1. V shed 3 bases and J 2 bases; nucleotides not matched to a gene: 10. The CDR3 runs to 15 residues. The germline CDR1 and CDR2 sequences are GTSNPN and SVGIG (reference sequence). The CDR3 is CAWSSDGTATYEQYF. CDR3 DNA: TGTGCCTGGAGCTCTGACGGGACAGCAACCTACGAGCAGTACTTC.

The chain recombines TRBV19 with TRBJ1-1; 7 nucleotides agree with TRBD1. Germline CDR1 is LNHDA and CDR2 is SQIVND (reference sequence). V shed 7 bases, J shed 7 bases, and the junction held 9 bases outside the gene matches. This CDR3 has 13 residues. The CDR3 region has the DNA TGTGCCAGTACACAGGGGAATAAGTTTGAAGCTTTCTTT. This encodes CASTQGNKFEAFF.

This CDR3 is CASSVAGIALDYNEQFF. DNA of the CDR3: TGTGCCAGCAGTGTAGCGGGCATCGCCCTGGACTACAATGAGCAGTTCTTC. The chain recombines TRBV2 with TRBJ2-1, with 7 positions matching TRBD2. Trimming cost V 4 bases and J 3 bases; bases outside gene matches: 12. CDR3 length: 17 amino acids. Per the germline V gene, CDR1 is SNHLY and CDR2 is FYNNEI.

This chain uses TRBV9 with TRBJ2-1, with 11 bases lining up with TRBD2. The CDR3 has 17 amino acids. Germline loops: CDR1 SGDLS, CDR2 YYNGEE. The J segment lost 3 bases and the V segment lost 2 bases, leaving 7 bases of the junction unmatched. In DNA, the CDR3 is TGTGCCAGCAGCGTCGGGACTAGCGGAGTTAGCTACAATGAGCAGTTCTTC. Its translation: CASSVGTSGVSYNEQFF. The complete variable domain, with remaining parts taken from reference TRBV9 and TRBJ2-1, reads DSGVTQTPKHLITATGQRVTLRCSPRSGDLSVYWYQQSLDQGLQFLIQYYNGEERAKGNILERFSAQQFPDLHSELNLSSLELGDSALYFCASSVGTSGVSYNEQFFGPGTRLTVL.

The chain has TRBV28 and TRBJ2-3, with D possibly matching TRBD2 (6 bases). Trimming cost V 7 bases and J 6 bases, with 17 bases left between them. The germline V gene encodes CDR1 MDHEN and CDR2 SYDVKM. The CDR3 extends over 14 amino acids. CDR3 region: CASKKTPGLDTQYF. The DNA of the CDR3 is TGTGCCAGCAAAAAAACCCCGGGACTCGATACGCAGTATTTT.

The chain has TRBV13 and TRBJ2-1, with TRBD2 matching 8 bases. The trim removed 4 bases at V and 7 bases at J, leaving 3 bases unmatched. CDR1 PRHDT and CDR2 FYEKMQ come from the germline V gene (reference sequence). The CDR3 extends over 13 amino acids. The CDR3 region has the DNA TGTGCCAGCAGCTCGGGGGGGATGAATGAGCAGTTCTTC. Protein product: CASSSGGMNEQFF.

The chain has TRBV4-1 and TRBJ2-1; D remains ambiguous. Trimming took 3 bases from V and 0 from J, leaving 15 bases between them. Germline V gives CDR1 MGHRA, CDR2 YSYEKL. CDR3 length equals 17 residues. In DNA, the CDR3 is TGCGCCAGCAGCCAGTCTATCCCCGAAAGCTCCTACAATGAGCAGTTCTTC. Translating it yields CASSQSIPESSYNEQFF.

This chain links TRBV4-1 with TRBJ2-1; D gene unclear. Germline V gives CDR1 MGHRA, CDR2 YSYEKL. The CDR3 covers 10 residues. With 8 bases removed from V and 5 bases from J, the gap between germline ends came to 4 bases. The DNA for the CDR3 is TGCGCCAGCGGGAACAATGAGCAGTTCTTC. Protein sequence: CASGNNEQFF.

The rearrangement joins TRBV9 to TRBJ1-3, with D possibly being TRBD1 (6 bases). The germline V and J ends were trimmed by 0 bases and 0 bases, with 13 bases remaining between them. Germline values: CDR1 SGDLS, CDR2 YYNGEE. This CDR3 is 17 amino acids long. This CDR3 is CASSVGTGRGSGNTIYF. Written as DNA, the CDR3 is TGTGCCAGCAGCGTAGGAACAGGGAGGGGCTCTGGAAACACCATATATTTT.